The 27 T cell receptor beta chains below were found in one sample sequenced in a study of T cell responses to AZD1222 COVID-19 vaccine. Only in-frame clones appear in the TCRdb table, and some are missing; sequencing was by immunoSEQ multiplex PCR. The sample includes 140,000 to 150,000 clones, about 92% of them seen just once. The sequenced sample was peripheral blood, obtained on day 0 of AZD1222 vaccination. The receptors originated from an adult in good health.

This chain uses TRBV18 with TRBJ2-7; D assignment may be TRBD1 or TRBD2 (7 bases each). V lost 5 bases, J lost 6 bases, and 14 bases lay in between. This CDR3 is 13 amino acids long. CDR1 is KGHSH, CDR2 LQKENI, per germline. The CDR3 coding sequence is TGTGCCAGCTCATCAGACAGGGAGGGCGAGCAGTACTTC. This sequence encodes CASSSDREGEQYF. The full variable domain, rest sourced from reference TRBV18 and TRBJ2-7, is NAGVMQNPRHLVRRRGQEARLRCSPMKGHSHVYWYRQLPEEGLKFMVYLQKENIIDESGMPKERFSAEFPKEGPSILRIQQVVRGDSAAYFCASSSDREGEQYFGPGTRLTVT.

The chain is built from TRBV19 and TRBJ1-3; maybe TRBD1 (5 bases). This CDR3 contains 15 residues. V lost 7 bases and J 3 bases, leaving 16 bases between the germline ends. CDR1 is LNHDA, CDR2 SQIVND, per germline (reference sequence). CDR3 in DNA: TGTGCCAGTACCCCCCAGAGGGGAGTTGGAAACACCATATATTTT. Amino acids: CASTPQRGVGNTIYF.

This chain uses TRBV2 with TRBJ1-6; a weak D match, TRBD1 (6 bases). Germline CDR1 and CDR2: SNHLY and FYNNEI. The CDR3 extends over 16 amino acids. The V end lost 3 bases, the J end lost 9 bases, and 18 bases lay between the germline ends. CDR3 protein: CASSDGGAGAISPLHF. The DNA of the CDR3 is TGTGCCAGCAGTGATGGCGGGGCGGGGGCTATTTCACCCCTCCACTTT.

V is TRBV4-1 and J is TRBJ2-1, with 7 bases lining up with TRBD1. The CDR3 has 13 amino acids. After removal of 4 bases from V and 9 bases from J, the junction contained 6 bases not matched to a gene. Germline assignment: CDR1 MGHRA and CDR2 YSYEKL. The DNA for the CDR3 is TGCGCCAGCAGCCTTAGTCCAGGGGGTGAGCAGTTCTTC. Translation: CASSLSPGGEQFF.

V gene TRBV7-9 combines with J gene TRBJ2-7; 7 nucleotides line up with TRBD2. Germline trimming cut 6 bases from V and 0 bases from J; bases unmatched to any gene: 8. The CDR3 has 15 amino acids. In germline, CDR1 is SEHNR, CDR2 FQNEAQ (reference sequence). CDR3 nucleotides: TGTGCCAGCAGTCAACCCCTAGCGGCCTCCTACGAGCAGTACTTC. Translated: CASSQPLAASYEQYF.

The chain uses TRBV9 and TRBJ2-5; possible D gene TRBD2, 6 bases. V lost 1 base and J lost 3, with 10 bases in between. The length of the CDR3 is 14 residues. Germline loops: CDR1 SGDLS, CDR2 YYNGEE. The CDR3 DNA reads TGTGCCAGCAGCGTAAGGGACTTTAAAGAGACCCAGTACTTC. It specifies CASSVRDFKETQYF.

J is TRBJ2-7 and V is TRBV6-6; TRBD2 agrees at 7 bases. Looked up from germline, CDR1 is MNHNY and CDR2 is SVGAGI (reference sequence). The CDR3 runs to 15 residues. V dropped 2 bases and J dropped 1; count of bases not matched to a gene: 5. The CDR3 DNA reads TGTGCCAGCAGTTACGTTAGCGGGCCTTCCTACGAGCAGTACTTC. Residues: CASSYVSGPSYEQYF.

The chain recombines TRBV18 with TRBJ2-1, with unresolved D. Per germline, CDR1 KGHSH and CDR2 LQKENI. Trimming removed 2 bases at V and 3 bases at J, with 11 bases between. The CDR3 consists of 15 residues. The CDR3 DNA reads TGTGCCAGCTCACCAGATTCCGAGGTCTACAATGAGCAGTTCTTC. Its protein product is CASSPDSEVYNEQFF.

This clone has only a few counts. This chain uses TRBV18 with TRBJ1-3; D gene unclear. The CDR3 has 17 residues. Germline V gene data show CDR1 as KGHSH and CDR2 as LQKENI. V lost 5 bases to trimming and J lost 0 bases, with 17 bases between them. CDR3 sequence: CASSTDLLGVSGNTIYF. Written as DNA, the CDR3 is TGTGCCAGCTCAACGGATCTCTTGGGCGTCTCTGGAAACACCATATATTTT.

For the CDR3, the DNA is TGCGCCAGCAGCTTGGCCGCGACTAGCGGGAAAATAAATGAGCAGTTCTTC. Translated, it gives CASSLAATSGKINEQFF. This chain uses TRBV5-1 with TRBJ2-1, with TRBD2 matching over 11 bases. The CDR3 contains 17 residues. The trim removed 0 bases at V and 7 bases at J, leaving 9 bases unmatched. The germline V gene has CDR1 SGHRS and CDR2 YFSETQ.

This clone was observed once. CDR3 sequence (DNA): TGTGCCATCAGTGAGGCTGGACTTGACAGGGGGCGATGGAAAGGAGAGACCCAGTACTTC. Its protein is CAISEAGLDRGRWKGETQYF. J is TRBJ2-5 and V is TRBV10-3; TRBD1 agrees at 10 bases. Per the germline V gene, CDR1 is ENHRY and CDR2 is SYGVKD. The length of the CDR3 is 20 residues. V lost 2 bases, J lost 4 bases, and 19 bases stayed unmatched.

The chain combines TRBV18 with TRBJ1-2; no clear D. Germline loops: CDR1 KGHSH, CDR2 LQKENI. The CDR3 is 13 residues long. Deletions cut 2 bases from V and 5 bases from J, with 9 bases between. The CDR3 is CASSPEGYYGYTF. For the CDR3, the DNA is TGTGCCAGCTCACCAGAAGGGTATTATGGCTACACCTTC.

V is TRBV18 and J is TRBJ1-1, with D tentatively TRBD1 (6 bases). CDR1 is KGHSH, CDR2 LQKENI, per germline. The CDR3 loop spans 15 amino acids. V shed 4 bases and J shed 2 bases, with 14 bases lying between them. Here the CDR3 reads CASSLTTGGNTEAFF. The CDR3 coding sequence is TGTGCCAGCTCACTAACGACAGGCGGAAACACTGAAGCTTTCTTT.

The chain combines TRBV11-3 with TRBJ2-1, with D unclear. Germline V gene sequence: CDR1 SGHNT, CDR2 YENEEA. The CDR3 covers 12 residues. Trimming left V 5 bases short and J 5 bases short, with 7 bases between. DNA for the CDR3: TGTGCCAGCAGCCCCGACCACAATGAGCAGTTCTTC. Encoded protein: CASSPDHNEQFF.

This chain links TRBV19 with TRBJ1-6; 7 positions agree with TRBD1. In germline, CDR1 is LNHDA, CDR2 SQIVND (reference sequence). V lost 5 bases, J lost 3 bases, and 4 bases stayed unmatched. CDR3 length: 15 residues. In nucleotides, the CDR3 is TGTGCCAGTAGTCCCCGGGACAGCTATAATTCACCCCTCCACTTT. It translates to CASSPRDSYNSPLHF.

The chain couples TRBV30 to TRBJ2-1; 11 bases are shared with TRBD2. This CDR3 region has 17 residues. Germline-derived CDR1 and CDR2 are GTSNPN and SVGIG (reference sequence). Trimming at V came to 3 bases and at J to 3 bases, leaving 10 bases not matched to a gene. In DNA form, the CDR3 reads TGTGCCTGGAGGCCGATTAGCGGGAGGGATGGCTACAATGAGCAGTTCTTC. This sequence encodes CAWRPISGRDGYNEQFF.

The chain couples TRBV7-9 to TRBJ2-2; the D is unclear. The germline V and J ends were trimmed by 0 bases and 1 base, with 3 bases remaining between them. CDR1 and CDR2 (germline): SEHNR, FQNEAQ (reference sequence). CDR3 length: 14 residues. The CDR3 DNA reads as TGTGCCAGCAGCTTAGCCTTGAACACCGGGGAGCTGTTTTTT. It encodes CASSLALNTGELFF.

V is TRBV12-3 or TRBV12-4 and J is TRBJ2-3; D uncertain. V was cut by 7 bases and J by 5 bases, with 10 bases left in between. The CDR3 length is 12 residues. CDR3: CASTFYLDTQYF. The CDR3 DNA follows: TGTGCCAGCACCTTTTACCTAGATACGCAGTATTTT.

This rearrangement joins TRBV10-3 to TRBJ2-7, with 12 positions matching TRBD1. Unmatched junction bases numbered 7, after V lost 7 bases and J lost 6 bases. CDR3 length: 14 residues. Germline-derived CDR1 and CDR2 are ENHRY and SYGVKD. CDR3 protein: CAINPGQGALEQYF. CDR3 bases: TGTGCCATCAACCCGGGACAGGGGGCGCTCGAGCAGTACTTC.

The chain links TRBV7-9 to TRBJ1-1, with D perhaps TRBD1 (5 bases). V gave up 1 base and J gave up 0 bases, with 12 bases separating them. CDR1 and CDR2 (germline): SEHNR, FQNEAQ (reference sequence). The CDR3 length is 16 residues. CDR3 coding DNA: TGTGCCAGCAGCTTAGGGGCGGGGGTCCTGAACACTGAAGCTTTCTTT. It specifies CASSLGAGVLNTEAFF. Complete variable domain (other parts from reference TRBV7-9 and TRBJ1-1): DTGVSQNPRHKITKRGQNVTFRCDPISEHNRLYWYRQTLGQGPEFLTYFQNEAQLEKSRLLSDRFSAERPKGSFSTLEIQRTEQGDSAMYLCASSLGAGVLNTEAFFGQGTRLTVV.

The chain links TRBV18 to TRBJ2-1; the match to TRBD2 covers 14 bases. The V segment lost 0 bases and the J segment 9 bases; nucleotides outside the gene matches: 4. The CDR3 spans 16 residues. Germline loops: CDR1 KGHSH, CDR2 LQKENI. In DNA, the CDR3 is TGTGCCAGCTCACCACCGGGACTAGCGGGAGAAGGTGAGCAGTTCTTC. Protein product: CASSPPGLAGEGEQFF.

This chain uses TRBV11-2 with TRBJ1-6, with TRBD1 matching over 7 bases. This CDR3 comprises 16 residues. With 1 base clipped from V and 10 bases from J, the junction kept 10 bases outside the gene matches. Germline assignment: CDR1 SGHAT and CDR2 FQNNGV. CDR3 coding DNA: TGTGCCAGCAGCTTAGTTTCAAACAGGGGATTCTCACCCCTCCACTTT. The encoded protein is CASSLVSNRGFSPLHF.

The chain combines TRBV15 with TRBJ1-3; 7 bases match TRBD1. Germline values: CDR1 LNHNV, CDR2 YYDKDF (reference sequence). This CDR3 region has 16 residues. The V segment lost 7 bases and the J segment 0 bases; nucleotides outside the gene matches: 9. The CDR3 spells CATTRDRPISGNTIYF. As DNA, the CDR3 is TGTGCCACCACCCGGGACAGACCCATCTCTGGAAACACCATATATTTT.

The J gene is TRBJ1-3, the V gene TRBV3-1 (or the pseudogene TRBV3-2); D may be TRBD1 (5 bases). V was clipped by 4 bases and J by 1 base, with 11 bases between them. The CDR3 runs to 15 residues. The germline CDR1 and CDR2 sequences are LGHDT and YNNKEL (reference sequence). CDR3 loop: CASSPGTDSGNTIYF. In nucleotides, the CDR3 is TGTGCCAGCAGCCCCGGGACGGATTCTGGAAACACCATATATTTT.

In this sample, this clone turned up once. V and J are TRBV2 and TRBJ2-2; D is unclear. Germline assignment: CDR1 SNHLY and CDR2 FYNNEI. The length of the CDR3 is 12 residues. V was shortened by 3 bases and J by 9 bases, with 8 bases between the two germline ends. CDR3 region: CASSDNRRELFF. Written as DNA, the CDR3 is TGTGCCAGCAGTGATAACCGGCGGGAGCTGTTTTTT.

The J gene is TRBJ1-2, the V gene TRBV18; tentative D call: TRBD1 (5 bases). V was trimmed by 2 bases and J by 2 bases, leaving 9 bases between them. CDR1 and CDR2 from the germline V gene are KGHSH and LQKENI. This CDR3 has 14 residues. The CDR3 protein is CASSPEAGNYGYTF. The CDR3 region has the DNA TGTGCCAGCTCACCAGAGGCAGGGAACTATGGCTACACCTTC.

The chain joins TRBV29-1 to TRBJ1-3; D call uncertain. Per the germline V gene, CDR1 is SQVTM and CDR2 is ANQGSEA. This CDR3 has 13 residues. The ends were cut back, 1 base at V and 1 base at J, with 5 bases in the middle. The CDR3 DNA is TGCAGCGTTGAAGCCAGTTCTGGAAACACCATATATTTT. Translating gives CSVEASSGNTIYF.